The 4 T cell receptor beta chains below were found in one sample sequenced in a study of blood T cells in healthy people across ages. Sample-barcoded 5' priming and a J-beta primer mix drove a second PCR of roughly 7 to 11 cycles. TCRdb reanalysed the 5' RACE reads using MiXCR and keeps one entry per CDR3 protein. The sample carries roughly 1.5 million distinct CDR3 sequences, 42% recorded once. Sequenced sample: blood. These receptors were taken from a young woman in good health.

This clonotype was recorded at least ten times. This chain uses TRBV20-1 with TRBJ2-7; D gene uncertain. In germline, CDR1 is DFQATT, CDR2 SNEGSKA (reference sequence). This CDR3 is 12 amino acids long. Between the trimmed V and J ends, which lost 5 bases and 4 bases, there was a span of 12 bases. The CDR3, as DNA: TGCAGTGCTTCGCGGTATGGGTACGAGCAGTACTTC. Its translation: CSASRYGYEQYF.

This clonotype showed up just a few times. The chain is built from TRBV7-2 and TRBJ2-7, with 9 bases identical to TRBD2. V was clipped by 5 bases and J by 3 bases; unmatched bases: 8. Germline V CDR1 and CDR2: SGHTA, FQGNSA. The CDR3 consists of 15 residues. The CDR3 loop is CASSPQAGGFYEQYF. DNA of the CDR3: TGTGCCAGCAGCCCCCAAGCGGGGGGATTCTACGAGCAGTACTTC.

This clonotype has just a few counts. The rearrangement links TRBV7-2 to TRBJ2-2; 7 bases line up with TRBD1. The CDR3 runs to 16 residues. The germline V gene encodes CDR1 SGHTA and CDR2 FQGNSA. V dropped 0 bases and J dropped 6; count of bases not matched to a gene: 7. For the CDR3, the DNA is TGTGCCAGCAGCTTAGCGGTGACAGGGTCACCCGGGGAGCTGTTTTTT. This gives the protein CASSLAVTGSPGELFF.

This clonotype has ten or more counts. V and J are TRBV9 and TRBJ2-1; D gene ambiguous. The length of the CDR3 is 13 residues. Germline V gene lookup returns CDR1 SGDLS and CDR2 YYNGEE. V shed 0 bases and J shed 4 bases, with 5 bases lying between them. The CDR3 DNA reads as TGTGCCAGCAGCGTAGATGGTTACAATGAGCAGTTCTTC. This gives the protein CASSVDGYNEQFF. Full variable domain (remainder filled in from reference TRBV9 and TRBJ2-1): DSGVTQTPKHLITATGQRVTLRCSPRSGDLSVYWYQQSLDQGLQFLIQYYNGEERAKGNILERFSAQQFPDLHSELNLSSLELGDSALYFCASSVDGYNEQFFGPGTRLTVL.